These 2 T cell receptor beta chains came from one sample sequenced in a study of cytomegalovirus exposure and HLA in healthy donors. Profiling relied on immunoSEQ multiplex PCR, and the TCRdb table lists in-frame clones only, not all of them. In the table there are about 260,000 clones, around 90% of which are singletons. Sequencing was carried out using PBMCs. Every receptor here comes from a woman between 25 and 40 years old in good health and CMV-seronegative.

The genes are TRBV7-6 and TRBJ1-1; 8 nucleotides line up with TRBD1. From germline, CDR1 is SGHVS and CDR2 FNYEAQ. This CDR3 comprises 16 residues. Trimming cost V 5 bases and J 1 base; bases outside gene matches: 9. DNA for the CDR3: TGTGCCAGCAGCCCCGGCCCGGACAGGGCGAACACTGAAGCTTTCTTT. Amino acids: CASSPGPDRANTEAFF.

The DNA of the CDR3 is TGTGCCAGCAGCCCGGCCCGAATTGGCACAGATACGCAGTATTTT. This gives the protein CASSPARIGTDTQYF. The chain joins TRBV7-9 to TRBJ2-3, with unresolved D. The CDR3 totals 15 residues. Trimming took 5 bases from V and 1 from J, leaving 13 bases between them. CDR1 and CDR2 from the germline V gene are SEHNR and FQNEAQ (reference sequence).